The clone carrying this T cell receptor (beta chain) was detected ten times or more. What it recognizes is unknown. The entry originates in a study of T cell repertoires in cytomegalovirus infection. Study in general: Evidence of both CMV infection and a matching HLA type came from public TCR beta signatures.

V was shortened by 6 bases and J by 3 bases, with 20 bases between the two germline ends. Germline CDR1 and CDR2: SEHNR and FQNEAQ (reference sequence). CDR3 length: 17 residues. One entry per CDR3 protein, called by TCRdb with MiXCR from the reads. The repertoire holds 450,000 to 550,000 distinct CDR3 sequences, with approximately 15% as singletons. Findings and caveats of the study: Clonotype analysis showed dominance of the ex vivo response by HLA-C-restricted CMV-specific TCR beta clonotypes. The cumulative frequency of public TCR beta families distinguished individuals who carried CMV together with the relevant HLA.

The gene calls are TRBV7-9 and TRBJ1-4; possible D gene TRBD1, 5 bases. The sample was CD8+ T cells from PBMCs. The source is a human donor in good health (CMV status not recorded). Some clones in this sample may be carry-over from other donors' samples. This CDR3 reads CASSSPGRSVSNEKLFF. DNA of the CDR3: TGTGCCAGCAGTTCCCCGGGACGGAGTGTGTCTAATGAAAAACTGTTTTTT.